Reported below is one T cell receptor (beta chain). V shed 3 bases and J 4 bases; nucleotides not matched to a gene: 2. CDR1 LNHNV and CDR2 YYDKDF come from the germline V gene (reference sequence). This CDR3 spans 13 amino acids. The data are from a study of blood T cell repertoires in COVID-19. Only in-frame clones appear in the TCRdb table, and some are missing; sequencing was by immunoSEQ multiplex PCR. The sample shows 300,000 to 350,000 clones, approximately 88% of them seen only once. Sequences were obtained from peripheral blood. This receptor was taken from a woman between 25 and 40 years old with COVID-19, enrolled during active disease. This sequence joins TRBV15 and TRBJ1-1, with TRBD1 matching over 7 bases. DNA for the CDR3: TGTGCCACCAGCAGGAACAGGGGCACTGAAGCTTTCTTT. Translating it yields CATSRNRGTEAFF.